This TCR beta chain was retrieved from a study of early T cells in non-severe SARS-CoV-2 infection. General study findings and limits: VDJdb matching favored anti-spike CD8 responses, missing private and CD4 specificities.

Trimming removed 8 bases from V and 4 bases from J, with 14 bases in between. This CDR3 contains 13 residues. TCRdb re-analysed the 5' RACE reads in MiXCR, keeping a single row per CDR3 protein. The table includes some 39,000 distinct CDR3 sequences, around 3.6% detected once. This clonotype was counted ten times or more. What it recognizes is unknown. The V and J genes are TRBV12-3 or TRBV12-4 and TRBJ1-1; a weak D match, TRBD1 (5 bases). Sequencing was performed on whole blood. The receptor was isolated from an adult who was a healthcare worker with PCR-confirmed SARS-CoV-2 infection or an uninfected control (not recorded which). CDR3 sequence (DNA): TGTGCCAGCTTTGATGGGGCCATCACTGAAGCTTTCTTT. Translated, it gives CASFDGAITEAFF.